The TCR beta chain under discussion was sequenced for a study of CD8+ T cells in alopecia areata listed by TCRdb under 2018. Study-level background: Treated patients were enrolled in an open-label pilot trial of oral tofacitinib, 5 to 10 mg twice daily, for moderate-to-severe alopecia areata. immunoSEQ multiplex PCR using 35 Vbeta forward primers and 13 Jbeta reverse primers was used to amplify TCRbeta CDR3 regions. Human TCRbeta sequencing covered scalp tissue and sorted CD4+ and CD8+ peripheral blood T cells from patchy and totalis/universalis alopecia areata patients and healthy controls. Patients stayed on tofacitinib for 6 to 18 months and then had 6 months of follow-up off drug so that delayed response and recurrence could be assessed. For the treated patients, the SALT score, which quantifies what percentage of scalp surface area is affected, served as the measure of disease severity. Scalp clonality was compared across normal scalp (n=4), patchy alopecia areata scalp (n=8), and alopecia totalis/universalis scalp (n=8). The RNA source kit depended on sample type: the PAXgene miRNA kit for fixed scalp, the miRNeasy kit for PBMCs, and the RNeasy kit for mouse skin. High-throughput TCRbeta sequencing was used to examine T cell clonal expansion in alopecia areata in both the C3H/HeJ mouse model and human patients. Patients on tofacitinib were biopsied at baseline and after 4 and 24 weeks of treatment, and several of the patients also had a later scalp biopsy. Broader findings and caveats from the paper: Tofacitinib significantly decreased scalp clonality and the number of expanded CD8+ clones among the top 100 scalp clones. Many expanded lesional clones were found to persist in scalp and blood during tofacitinib treatment, and relapse after treatment cessation may be partly explained by this persistence. Shared TCR sequences between patients were less evident than in mice, which may be partly attributable to HLA diversity in the patient population. Unlike mouse skin, where gammadelta T cells dominate, normal human skin contains resident alphabeta T cells that get sequenced too, which complicates analysis of the scalp TCR repertoire. Because the treated cohort was small and included a single nonresponder, larger studies are needed to assess links between baseline CD8+ expansion and response. Compared with normal scalp, lesional scalp, particularly in alopecia totalis/universalis, had higher clonality and more expanded CD8+ clones, which suggests antigenic drive.

The meaning of the sample's time point label: roughly 24 weeks on oral tofacitinib. The treatment or condition label on this specimen signifies: oral pan-JAK inhibitor, 5-10 mg twice daily. From alopecia areata patients, peripheral blood was collected along with lesional scalp punch biopsies. PBMCs were separated by density centrifugation and stained for CD3, CD4 and CD8, after which CD4+ and CD8+ T cells were sorted on a FACSAria. The library was prepared using the immunoSEQ multiplex PCR assay. For TCR sequencing, RNA was extracted from every sample and reverse transcribed into cDNA to serve as template. First-strand cDNA was synthesized using SuperScript III with a 2:1 mix of oligo-dT and random hexamers. A synthetic immune receptor repertoire was used to gauge amplification bias, and whatever bias remained was removed computationally. Per the authors' processing: Raw reads were preprocessed for error removal, and CDR3 was defined according to IMGT conventions as running from the conserved cysteine to phenylalanine. Clonality was computed as 1 minus the Shannon entropy, with the entropy normalized by log2 of the number of productive unique TCRs. Whether scalp clones were CD4 or CD8 was inferred by matching scalp TCRbeta sequences against CD4 and CD8 repertoires sorted from blood. Held by TCRdb, this immuneACCESS table contains in-frame sequences only and omits some clones. Under half of the omission traces to an unresolved V gene where checked; the cause of the rest is unknown. The V and J calls and clone size are taken from that table; D and trimming were inferred from the DNA. This sample gives roughly 170,000 clones in total; around 58% of them show up just once. Roughly 12% of the sample comes from the top ten.

Notes on this clone: Its antigen is still unknown. Within one base of it there is no much larger clone, and no base qualities were kept.

There are 11 amino acids in the CDR3, from cysteine to phenylalanine inclusive. Only CDR3 DNA is held: 33 bases, read in frame from base 1. The germline V gene specifies MNHEY as CDR1 and SVGAGI as CDR2. V is clipped by 8 bases and J by 2 bases, and the sequence between their germline boundaries is 6 bases long. Specimen: CD8+ T cells sorted from blood, collected at week 24, from a patient treated with tofacitinib. The receptor chain draws on TRBV6-5 and TRBJ1-2; the D gene is unclear. The source is a human donor with alopecia areata. The CDR3 amino acid sequence is: CASGRNYGYTF. The bases read TGTGCCAGCGGAAGGAACTATGGCTACACCTTC.